The source of this T cell receptor beta chain is a study of blood T cell repertoires in COVID-19. Across the whole study: COVID-19 samples from acute and convalescent phases originated in the United States, Italy and Spain. T cells, B-cell-depleted T cells, or PBMCs provided the cDNA or gDNA that served as material.

With 6 bases removed from V and 2 bases from J, the gap between germline ends came to 8 bases. Germline CDR1 is LNHDA and CDR2 is SQIVND (reference sequence). The CDR3 is 13 residues long. In the authors' workflow: Nucleated cell counts were estimated from reference gene primer amplification. Some clones are missing from TCRdb's copy, which holds only in-frame ones; the method was immunoSEQ multiplex PCR. The D gene and trimming were derived from the DNA, and the V and J assignments and clone size from that table. The sample includes some 370,000 clones, about 90% of them seen just once. This TCR derives from a man aged 18 to 35 with active or convalescent COVID-19. The rearrangement links TRBV19 to TRBJ2-1; D is possibly TRBD2 (6 bases). The sequenced material came from peripheral blood. The CDR3 DNA reads TGTGCCAGTAGGTGGGGGGCCTACAATGAGCAGTTCTTC. Its protein product is CASRWGAYNEQFF.